The rows below give T cell receptor beta chains drawn from one sample of a study of blood T cell repertoires in COVID-19. TCRdb keeps only in-frame clones here, not all; method: immunoSEQ multiplex PCR. Of fewer than 300,000 clones in the sample, 85% to 90% were seen once. The sequencing sample was made of peripheral blood. These receptors all come from a woman aged 25 to 39 with COVID-19, enrolled during active disease. Both conserved end residues are trimmed from each CDR3.

v_gene,j_gene,CDR3aa
TRBV5-1,TRBJ2-2,ASSLATGWNTGELF
TRBV2,TRBJ2-7,ASSVTQGQTR
TRBV11-2,TRBJ2-3,ASSLEPFPLGGTDTQY
TRBV2,TRBJ1-1,ASRPKGENTEAF
TRBV6-5,TRBJ2-1,ASSYSKGYNEQF
TRBV19,TRBJ1-2,ASNPTGGANYGYT
TRBV24-1,TRBJ2-1,AAKPGHQYNEQF
TRBV5-6,TRBJ1-1,ASSLLHRDLQGDTEAF
TRBV9,TRBJ2-1,ASGDSRLNPYNEQF
TRBV10-1,TRBJ2-5,ASSEWSSGGRETQY
TRBV19,TRBJ2-3,ASSIVPTDTQY
TRBV7-9,TRBJ1-1,ASSLALTWSVTEAF
TRBV5-1,TRBJ2-7,ASSSQGGLSYEQY
TRBV20-1,TRBJ2-7,SAGLRGEQY
TRBV5-1,TRBJ1-5,ASSLDFGADQPQH
TRBV28,TRBJ2-7,ASSRPGGYEQY
TRBV7-9,TRBJ2-3,ASSQQGMGTDTQY
TRBV6-2/TRBV6-3,TRBJ2-4,ASSYLGPSGGALAKNIQY
TRBV11-3,TRBJ2-2,ASSLSGGQSPGELF
TRBV5-1,TRBJ2-1,ASSLVQRAYNEQF
TRBV7-4,TRBJ1-1,ASSLAFGHNRGTEAF
TRBV11-2,TRBJ2-3,ASSSLAGGTDTQY
TRBV11-2,TRBJ1-2,ASSTGTVPFYGYT
TRBV30,TRBJ2-6,ASPGRANVLT
TRBV15,TRBJ1-1,ATQGYTEAF
TRBV7-9,TRBJ1-4,ASSLALRGAEKLF
TRBV12-5,TRBJ2-3,ASGTGGADTQY
TRBV10-1,TRBJ1-2,ASSAEGLRGYT
TRBV5-4,TRBJ2-7,ASSLATGAPYEQY
TRBV7-8,TRBJ2-5,ASSVGWETQY
TRBV6-6,TRBJ2-3,ASNPLVQGPDTQY
TRBV5-4,TRBJ2-3,ASSWGHPSTDTQY
TRBV18,TRBJ2-7,ASSPTTGGESEQY
TRBV12-3/TRBV12-4,TRBJ2-7,ASSPRLAHEQY
TRBV9,TRBJ2-1,ASSARTVSYNEQF
TRBV7-2,TRBJ2-7,ASSLAENYEQY
TRBV14,TRBJ2-1,ASSQYAGQF
TRBV28,TRBJ1-2,ASSFRGRGYYGYT
TRBV28,TRBJ2-7,ASSYGLAGSTYEQY
TRBV7-2,TRBJ2-7,ASSLGTSAYEQY
TRBV5-1,TRBJ2-1,ASTGRGGLNEQF
TRBV6-5,TRBJ2-7,ASSYSISRADEQY
TRBV2,TRBJ2-7,ASRDRGSYEQY
TRBV19,TRBJ1-2,ASSMTQNRGYT
TRBV6-1,TRBJ2-2,ASSEASDTGELF
TRBV2,TRBJ1-1,ASSPSQGAEAF
TRBV5-1,TRBJ2-1,ASSGGGGNEQF
TRBV24-1,TRBJ1-2,ATSESGGYT